The source of this T cell receptor (beta chain) is a study of blood T cell repertoires in COVID-19 (dated by TCRdb to 2018 to 2020). Concerning the study at large: Samples covering the acute and convalescent phases of COVID-19 were provided by collaborators in the United States, Italy and Spain. Where HLA class I and class II types were available, the types were taken from metadata supplied by the sample provider, not from assay-based typing. Samples were obtained from the ongoing ImmuneRACE study (first 160 participants) and from roughly 1,300 subjects provided by 6 global collaborators. The dataset comprised deeply sampled blood TCRbeta repertoires from subjects exposed to, actively infected with, or recovered from COVID-19. The repertoires were released in a freely available public database intended as a resource for research on the immune response to SARS-CoV-2. The prospective study material was composed of cDNA or gDNA derived from T cells, B-cell-depleted T cells, or PBMCs. Nearly every sample came with metadata listing a de-identified subject ID, COVID-19 status, age in years and sex.

Including the terminal cysteine and phenylalanine, the CDR3 comprises 16 residues. Only the CDR3 DNA stays, 48 bases, in frame from base 1. General conclusions and limits of the study: The quantity of clinical and demographic metadata differed by source and by participant and was supplied without curation.

The immunoSEQ Assay, a bias-controlled multiplex PCR, was used to amplify TCRbeta CDR3 regions from genomic DNA. Regarding the original processing steps: The number of nucleated cells in each sample was estimated from the amplification of reference gene primers within the assay. Sequence reads were collapsed and filtered to measure the absolute abundance of every unique TCRbeta CDR3 rearrangement. For each sample, productive Simpson clonality was calculated as the square root of Simpson's diversity index over productive rearrangements. The table comes from immuneACCESS by way of TCRdb, which keeps in-frame sequences with V and J called. Part of the clones is missing from these tables; in studies checked, under half for an unresolved V gene and the rest for unknown reasons. D and trimming were read from the DNA, whereas the V and J calls and clone size are those reported in that table. Counted in this sample were about 140,000 clones; roughly 84% of them appeared once. 4% of the sample is in the top ten clones.

Whole blood was collected in K2EDTA tubes by collaborating institutions according to the institutions' own protocols. For TCRbeta analysis, collaborators shipped samples in one of three forms: frozen whole blood, isolated PBMCs, or DNA extracted from either of those sample types. About this clone: Its antigen is not yet known. No base-level quality is on record; no much larger clone is a single base apart.

The sequencing sample was made of peripheral blood. The clonotype was recovered from a woman between 55 and 75 years old with acute or convalescent COVID-19. The chain was built from TRBV21-1 and TRBJ1-3; the tabulated D call, TRBD1, remains unverified against the DNA. TRBV21-1 is assigned pseudogene status. The CDR3 has the sequence CASSKNADRAGNTIYF. The nucleotide sequence is given as TGTGCCAGCAGCAAAAACGCCGACAGGGCTGGAAACACCATATATTTT.